The rows below give T cell receptor beta chains drawn from one sample of a study of blood T cell repertoires in COVID-19. TCRdb's table, derived via immunoSEQ multiplex PCR, lists solely in-frame clones and lacks some. The profile shows about 58,000 clones, around 85% of them singletons. The sequenced sample consisted of peripheral blood. The receptors were sampled from a woman between 65 and 79 years old with active COVID-19. The conserved cysteine and the conserved F or W are not part of the CDR3 here. Fields, in order: D gene, clone size, V gene, J gene, CDR3 protein. D genes are given only for firm matches. Clone size is shown for a subset of rows, as once, few, many or a class of expanded clone.

d_call: .
clone_size: .
v_call: TRBV15
j_call: TRBJ2-2
cdr3_aa: ATSGEKPAGRGTGELF

d_call: .
clone_size: .
v_call: TRBV30
j_call: TRBJ1-2
cdr3_aa: AWSVQGSYGYT

d_call: .
clone_size: .
v_call: TRBV7-9
j_call: TRBJ2-2
cdr3_aa: ASRRGTNNTGELF

d_call: TRBD1
clone_size: few
v_call: TRBV10-1
j_call: TRBJ2-1
cdr3_aa: ASSSTQTGAAF

d_call: .
clone_size: .
v_call: TRBV7-2
j_call: TRBJ1-6
cdr3_aa: ASSLVNSPLH

d_call: .
clone_size: .
v_call: TRBV9
j_call: TRBJ2-7
cdr3_aa: ASSVGGSSSYEQY

d_call: TRBD2
clone_size: .
v_call: TRBV7-8
j_call: TRBJ2-7
cdr3_aa: ASSLGGLAGESSYEQY

d_call: TRBD2
clone_size: .
v_call: TRBV27
j_call: TRBJ2-5
cdr3_aa: ASRPGLGLAWETQY

d_call: TRBD2
clone_size: .
v_call: TRBV28
j_call: TRBJ2-5
cdr3_aa: ASSSREGWGMGETQY

d_call: TRBD1
clone_size: medium-sized
v_call: TRBV6-5
j_call: TRBJ1-6
cdr3_aa: ASSSGTGNSPLH

d_call: .
clone_size: .
v_call: TRBV12-3/TRBV12-4
j_call: TRBJ2-5
cdr3_aa: ASRRGASQY

d_call: TRBD1
clone_size: .
v_call: TRBV7-9
j_call: TRBJ2-1
cdr3_aa: ASSLPDRGNEQF

d_call: .
clone_size: .
v_call: TRBV7-8
j_call: TRBJ2-1
cdr3_aa: ASSLTRGWGEQF

d_call: .
clone_size: .
v_call: TRBV3-1/TRBV3-2
j_call: TRBJ1-3
cdr3_aa: ASSPRASRAGNTIY

d_call: TRBD2
clone_size: once
v_call: TRBV15
j_call: TRBJ2-7
cdr3_aa: ATSRPGTSSYEQY

d_call: TRBD1
clone_size: .
v_call: TRBV5-1
j_call: TRBJ1-6
cdr3_aa: ASSEWGTGGSSPLH

d_call: .
clone_size: .
v_call: TRBV21-1
j_call: TRBJ2-7
cdr3_aa: ASSTYQTGEQY

d_call: .
clone_size: .
v_call: TRBV4-1
j_call: TRBJ2-1
cdr3_aa: ASSQDRGEQF

d_call: .
clone_size: .
v_call: TRBV21-1
j_call: TRBJ2-7
cdr3_aa: ASSKDLVPYEQY

d_call: .
clone_size: .
v_call: TRBV7-9
j_call: TRBJ2-2
cdr3_aa: ASSSVGQTNTGELF

d_call: TRBD2
clone_size: .
v_call: TRBV11-2
j_call: TRBJ2-3
cdr3_aa: ASSLGLAGGPPDTQY

d_call: TRBD1
clone_size: .
v_call: TRBV6-7
j_call: TRBJ1-5
cdr3_aa: AIWDRGPNSNQPQH

d_call: .
clone_size: once
v_call: TRBV5-1
j_call: TRBJ1-2
cdr3_aa: ASSLDRLANYGYT

d_call: .
clone_size: .
v_call: TRBV4-1
j_call: TRBJ1-1
cdr3_aa: ASSQDRGVETEAF

d_call: TRBD2
clone_size: .
v_call: TRBV30
j_call: TRBJ2-1
cdr3_aa: ASSGRALNEQF

d_call: .
clone_size: .
v_call: TRBV3-1/TRBV3-2
j_call: TRBJ2-1
cdr3_aa: ASSQDATGRNEQF

d_call: TRBD1
clone_size: once
v_call: TRBV27
j_call: TRBJ2-4
cdr3_aa: ASRTGNSGIQY

d_call: .
clone_size: .
v_call: TRBV28
j_call: TRBJ2-1
cdr3_aa: ASSLPVKTYNEQF